The present TCR beta chain was sequenced within a study of shared clonotypes between healthy human individuals. Details on this clone: The sample holds other DNA sequences that translate to the same CDR3.

CD8 cells classed as naive were CD45RO-negative and positively selected for CCR7, excluding terminally differentiated effector memory CD45RA+ cells. Clones were read by immunoSEQ multiplex PCR, and TCRdb kept only the in-frame ones, dropping some. Among over 2 million clones listed, less than 95% were seen once. The CDR3 contains 13 residues. Unmatched junction bases numbered 2, after V lost 5 bases and J lost 3 bases. Germline V gene sequence: CDR1 MDHEN, CDR2 SYDVKM. This receptor was taken from a man between 18 and 35 years old in good health. The chain joins TRBV28 to TRBJ2-7; the match to TRBD2 covers 9 bases. The sequenced sample was naive CD8+ T cells sorted from blood. DNA of the CDR3: TGTGCCAGCAGTCTAGCGGGGAGCTACGAGCAGTACTTC. Amino acid sequence: CASSLAGSYEQYF.